The 25 T cell receptor beta chains below were found in one sample sequenced in a study of blood T cell dynamics during melanoma immunotherapy. Clones were sequenced by immunoSEQ multiplex PCR, and TCRdb holds only the in-frame ones, with some missing. The sample includes 9,900 or so clones, 86% of them seen just once. Time point: pre-treatment baseline. This specimen was blood, taken from a patient treated with checkpoint blockade. The receptors come from a human donor with melanoma.

The J gene is TRBJ2-1, the V gene TRBV9, with 7 nucleotides matching TRBD2. CDR3 size: 15 residues. Germline V CDR1 and CDR2: SGDLS, YYNGEE. The V and J ends lost 4 bases and 0 bases, in that order; junction bases with no gene match: 4. CDR3 nucleotide sequence: TGTGCCAGCAGCCAACTAGCGACCTCCTACAATGAGCAGTTCTTC. It translates to CASSQLATSYNEQFF. Looking up the rest from reference TRBV9 and TRBJ2-1 gives the full variable domain: DSGVTQTPKHLITATGQRVTLRCSPRSGDLSVYWYQQSLDQGLQFLIQYYNGEERAKGNILERFSAQQFPDLHSELNLSSLELGDSALYFCASSQLATSYNEQFFGPGTRLTVL.

The genes are TRBV7-9 and TRBJ2-4; D possibly matches TRBD1 or TRBD2 (5 bases each). Germline V gene data show CDR1 as SEHNR and CDR2 as FQNEAQ (reference sequence). V was trimmed by 4 bases and J by 0 bases, leaving 10 bases between them. The CDR3 runs 15 residues. The CDR3 is CASSSSGGAKNIQYF. In DNA, the CDR3 is TGTGCCAGCAGCTCTTCTGGGGGAGCCAAAAACATTCAGTACTTC.

V and J are TRBV6-6 and TRBJ1-4; perhaps TRBD1 as D (6 bases). Germline CDR1 MNHNY, CDR2 SVGAGI (reference sequence). Between the trimmed V and J ends, which lost 6 bases and 2 bases, there was a span of 16 bases. The CDR3 spans 16 residues. The DNA of the CDR3 is TGTGCCAGCAGCCTGGGGGCCCCGGCTACTAATGAAAAACTGTTTTTT. As protein: CASSLGAPATNEKLFF.

The gene calls are TRBV5-4 and TRBJ2-5; D possibly corresponds to TRBD1 (5 bases). The germline V gene has CDR1 SGHNT and CDR2 YYREEE (reference sequence). V was clipped by 4 bases and J by 2 bases, with 12 bases between them. The CDR3 length is 14 residues. The chain's CDR3 is CASSRESGQETQYF. The CDR3 coding sequence is TGTGCCAGCAGCCGTGAGTCAGGGCAAGAGACCCAGTACTTC.

The J gene is TRBJ2-1, the V gene TRBV9, with D perhaps TRBD1 or TRBD2 (6 bases each). The V gene lost 4 bases and the J gene lost 6 bases, with 14 bases spanning the gap. The germline V gene encodes CDR1 SGDLS and CDR2 YYNGEE. The CDR3 sequence is 14 residues long. The CDR3 bases are TGTGCCAGCAGCCCGAGGGGGGTAGGCAATGAGCAGTTCTTC. Its translation: CASSPRGVGNEQFF. Drawing the rest from reference TRBV9 and TRBJ2-1, the complete variable domain is DSGVTQTPKHLITATGQRVTLRCSPRSGDLSVYWYQQSLDQGLQFLIQYYNGEERAKGNILERFSAQQFPDLHSELNLSSLELGDSALYFCASSPRGVGNEQFFGPGTRLTVL.

Notes on this clone: Compared with germline, one end of the junction differs, possibly owing to a read error. V and J are TRBV5-1 and TRBJ2-1; a weak D match, TRBD2 (6 bases). CDR1 is SGHRS, CDR2 YFSETQ, per germline. The CDR3 consists of 14 residues. The CDR3 coding sequence is TGCGCCAGCAGTTTGGCGGGGATGGTCAATGAGCAGTTCTTC. As protein: CASSLAGMVNEQFF.

The rearrangement joins TRBV28 to TRBJ1-2, with 9 bases identical to TRBD1. J was trimmed by 8 bases and V by 5 bases; bases with no gene match: 9. The germline gives CDR1 MDHEN, CDR2 SYDVKM. CDR3 size: 14 residues. In nucleotides, the CDR3 is TGTGCCAGCAGTCTACCGGGACAGGGCCAGGGCTACACCTTC. Translated: CASSLPGQGQGYTF.

This chain uses TRBV6-1 with TRBJ2-1; 9 nucleotides match TRBD1. In germline, CDR1 is MNHNS, CDR2 SASEGT. V dropped 2 bases and J dropped 6; count of bases not matched to a gene: 8. The CDR3 length is 16 residues. The CDR3: CASSEYRDRVRNEQFF. CDR3 sequence (DNA): TGTGCCAGCAGTGAATATCGGGACAGGGTTCGCAATGAGCAGTTCTTC.

The chain links TRBV7-7 to TRBJ1-5; D is unresolved. Germline assignment: CDR1 SSHAT and CDR2 FNYEAQ (reference sequence). V lost 5 bases, J lost 5 bases, and 10 bases lay in between. The CDR3 is 13 residues long. The CDR3, as DNA: TGTGCCAGCAGCCCGGCACGGGATCAGCCCCAGCATTTT. Translation: CASSPARDQPQHF.

This clone appeared a few times. The chain combines TRBV5-4 with TRBJ1-1; possibly TRBD1 for D (5 bases). The CDR3 is 14 amino acids. With 1 base removed from V and 1 base from J, the gap between germline ends came to 8 bases. Germline loops: CDR1 SGHNT, CDR2 YYREEE (reference sequence). CDR3 loop: CASSLQGRNTEAFF. The CDR3 DNA is TGTGCCAGCAGCTTGCAGGGTCGGAACACTGAAGCTTTCTTT.

V is TRBV9 and J is TRBJ1-2, with 7 bases aligning to TRBD1. The germline gives CDR1 SGDLS, CDR2 YYNGEE. CDR3 length equals 17 residues. The ends lost 0 bases at V and 0 bases at J; junction bases unmatched: 8. CDR3 protein: CASSVVGDRPANYGYTF. The DNA for the CDR3 is TGTGCCAGCAGCGTAGTGGGGGACAGACCAGCTAACTATGGCTACACCTTC.

The chain recombines TRBV19 with TRBJ1-6, with unresolved D. This CDR3 is 14 amino acids long. V was trimmed by 5 bases and J by 9 bases, leaving 14 bases between them. Germline lookup yields CDR1 LNHDA and CDR2 SQIVND (reference sequence). The CDR3 DNA is TGTGCCAGTAGTCTAACAGTTTTTGGTTCACCCCTCCACTTT. Amino acid sequence: CASSLTVFGSPLHF.

The chain is built from TRBV29-1 and TRBJ1-4; D may be TRBD1 (5 bases). CDR1 and CDR2 (germline): SQVTM, ANQGSEA. The germline V and J ends were trimmed by 5 bases and 3 bases, with 19 bases remaining between them. CDR3 size: 16 residues. This CDR3 is CSVPGTVGGANEKLFF. DNA of the CDR3: TGCAGCGTTCCGGGGACGGTTGGGGGAGCTAATGAAAAACTGTTTTTT.

The rearrangement links TRBV7-8 to TRBJ2-6; D is unresolved. V shed 5 bases and J shed 0 bases, with 14 bases lying between them. Per germline, CDR1 SGHVS and CDR2 FQNEAQ. This CDR3 contains 17 residues. CDR3 sequence: CASSRDIRASGANVLTF. CDR3 coding DNA: TGTGCCAGCAGCCGAGACATACGGGCCTCTGGGGCCAACGTCCTGACTTTC.

This clone appeared a few times. The gene calls are TRBV10-1 and TRBJ2-7, with a tentative D call TRBD2 (6 bases). The ends were cut back, 6 bases at V and 6 bases at J, with 12 bases in the middle. CDR1 is WNHNN, CDR2 SYGVQD, per germline (reference sequence). The CDR3 covers 12 residues. The CDR3 DNA sequence: TGCGCCAGCAGCCGGGGGTCGAGCGAGCAGTACTTC. Encoded protein: CASSRGSSEQYF.

This clone was observed a few times. This rearrangement joins TRBV9 to TRBJ2-7; D is perhaps TRBD2 (5 bases). This CDR3 is built from 15 residues. Germline values: CDR1 SGDLS, CDR2 YYNGEE. Trimming took 4 bases from V and 0 from J, leaving 14 bases between them. CDR3 DNA: TGTGCCAGCAGCCGCGGTGATGGGAGCTCCTACGAGCAGTACTTC. This gives the protein CASSRGDGSSYEQYF.

This clone was observed once. The rearrangement links TRBV6-5 to TRBJ1-2; D call uncertain. Looked up from germline, CDR1 is MNHEY and CDR2 is SVGAGI. Trimming shortened V by 7 bases and J by 8 bases, and 20 bases separated the two germline ends. The length of the CDR3 is 14 residues. The CDR3 loop reads CASNSPLTWRGYTF. CDR3 coding DNA: TGTGCCAGCAATTCCCCGTTAACATGGCGAGGCTACACCTTC.

The V and J genes are TRBV6-6 and TRBJ2-7; TRBD2 matches 10 bases. CDR1 and CDR2 from the germline V gene are MNHNY and SVGAGI (reference sequence). The CDR3 contains 14 residues. The V segment lost 6 bases and the J segment 2 bases; nucleotides outside the gene matches: 4. CDR3: CASSLAGGTYEQYF. CDR3 nucleotides: TGTGCCAGCAGCTTAGCGGGGGGTACCTACGAGCAGTACTTC.

This chain connects TRBV5-1 to TRBJ2-7; no clear D. Germline V lookup: CDR1 SGHRS, CDR2 YFSETQ. V was clipped by 4 bases and J by 3 bases, with 8 bases between them. The CDR3 is 12 amino acids. The CDR3 here is CASSPSGYEQYF. The CDR3 bases are TGCGCCAGCAGCCCGTCAGGCTACGAGCAGTACTTC.

This chain links TRBV5-1 with TRBJ2-7; TRBD1 is a possible D gene (6 bases). V was cut by 2 bases and J by 2 bases, with 14 bases left in between. Germline lookup yields CDR1 SGHRS and CDR2 YFSETQ. CDR3 length equals 15 residues. The CDR3: CASSLPRDNTYEQYF. CDR3 DNA sequence: TGCGCCAGCAGCTTACCCCGGGACAATACCTACGAGCAGTACTTC.

Only one count was recorded for this clone. The J gene is TRBJ2-2, the V gene TRBV4-1, with unresolved D. The V gene lost 2 bases and the J gene lost 1 base, with 11 bases spanning the gap. Germline CDR1 MGHRA, CDR2 YSYEKL. This CDR3 comprises 16 residues. CDR3 in amino acids: CASSQPETLNTGELFF. The CDR3 region has the DNA TGCGCCAGCAGCCAACCTGAGACGTTGAACACCGGGGAGCTGTTTTTT.

V is TRBV9 and J is TRBJ1-2; no definite D call. This CDR3 spans 12 amino acids. V dropped 0 bases and J dropped 8 bases, with 8 bases sitting between them. Germline V gene lookup returns CDR1 SGDLS and CDR2 YYNGEE. This chain's CDR3 is CASSVGSRGYTF. CDR3 DNA sequence: TGTGCCAGCAGCGTAGGGTCTCGGGGCTACACCTTC.

This clone showed up just a few times. J is TRBJ1-2 and V is TRBV5-1, with D unclear. V shed 2 bases and J shed 4 bases, with 9 bases lying between them. This CDR3 is 13 amino acids long. Germline V lookup: CDR1 SGHRS, CDR2 YFSETQ. The DNA of the CDR3 is TGCGCCAGCAGCTTCCAGTCCCTCTATGGCTACACCTTC. This codes for CASSFQSLYGYTF.

The chain uses TRBV6-6 and TRBJ2-7; perhaps TRBD1 as D (6 bases). This CDR3 spans 15 amino acids. The V end lost 2 bases, the J end lost 2 bases, and 13 bases lay between the germline ends. The germline CDR1 and CDR2 sequences are MNHNY and SVGAGI (reference sequence). CDR3 coding DNA: TGTGCCAGCAGTTACGAAGTCAGGGACACCTACGAGCAGTACTTC. Protein sequence: CASSYEVRDTYEQYF.

This chain joins TRBV11-3 and TRBJ1-1; unclear D gene. This CDR3 region has 13 residues. Trimming stripped 4 bases from V and 4 bases from J, with 10 bases between. Germline CDR1 SGHNT, CDR2 YENEEA. The CDR3 loop is CASSWRQSTEAFF. The CDR3 nucleotides read TGTGCCAGCAGCTGGCGGCAAAGCACTGAAGCTTTCTTT.